This record concerns one TCR beta chain sequence. Its antigen remains unidentified. Germline CDR1 is MNHEY and CDR2 is SVGAGI. The CDR3 contains 15 residues. V was pared by 5 bases and J by 5 bases, with 18 bases between. As for the donors, each was a healthy bone marrow donor. The sample originates from a study of cytomegalovirus exposure and HLA in healthy donors. Study observations and caveats: Presence/absence analyses took donor sequencing depth as roughly uniform.

The PCR employed 60 Vbeta primers together with 13 Jbeta primers. Libraries were prepared by immunoSEQ multiplex PCR; TCRdb keeps only in-frame clonotypes and omits some of them. This sample has 140,000 to 150,000 clones; 65% to 90% occur once, and the top ten carry roughly 2.9%. The sample comprised PBMCs. This clonotype was sampled from a woman in her 30s in good health and CMV-seronegative. The J gene is TRBJ1-1, the V gene TRBV6-5; tentatively, D is TRBD1 (6 bases). CDR3 in amino acids: CASSPPTGRGTEAFF. DNA for the CDR3: TGTGCCAGCAGTCCACCGACAGGAAGGGGGACTGAAGCTTTCTTT.